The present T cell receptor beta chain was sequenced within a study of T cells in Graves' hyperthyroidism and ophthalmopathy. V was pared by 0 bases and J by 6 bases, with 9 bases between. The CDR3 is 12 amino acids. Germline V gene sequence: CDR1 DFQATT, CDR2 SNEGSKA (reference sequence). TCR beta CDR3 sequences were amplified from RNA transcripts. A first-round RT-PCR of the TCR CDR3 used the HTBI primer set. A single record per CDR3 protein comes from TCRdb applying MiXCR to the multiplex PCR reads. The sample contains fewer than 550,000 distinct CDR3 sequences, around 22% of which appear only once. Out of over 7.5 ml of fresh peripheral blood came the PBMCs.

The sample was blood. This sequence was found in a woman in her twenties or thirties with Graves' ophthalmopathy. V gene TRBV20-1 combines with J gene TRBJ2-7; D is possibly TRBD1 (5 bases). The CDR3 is CSARDRVGEQYF. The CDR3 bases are TGCAGTGCTAGAGACAGGGTGGGCGAGCAGTACTTC.